Following are 27 T cell receptor beta chains from one sample sequenced in a study of regulatory T cells in long-lasting Graves disease. In building TCR beta libraries, iRepertoire HTBI primers were used together with Arm-PCR of CDR3 regions. MiXCR, applied by TCRdb to the multiplex PCR reads, yields one record per CDR3 protein. The sample shows about 530,000 distinct CDR3 sequences, about 16% of them seen only once. The time point here: newly diagnosed GD, antithyroid drugs for less than 3 months. Extracted RNA from PBMCs served as the source of the TCR library. The same data also went into a second study, on T cells in Graves' hyperthyroidism and ophthalmopathy.

The sample consisted of peripheral blood mononuclear cells (PBMCs), taken at new diagnosis, from a patient treated with antithyroid drugs. These receptors were collected from a woman aged 35-65 years with Graves disease.

The sample holds many counts of this clonotype. The V and J genes are TRBV6-5 and TRBJ1-1, with TRBD1 as a possible D gene (6 bases). The CDR3 runs to 18 residues. Trimming pared 1 base from V and 5 bases from J, leaving 23 bases between. CDR1 MNHEY and CDR2 SVGAGI come from the germline V gene. CDR3 in DNA: TGTGCCAGCAGTTACTGGGTTGGGGGGGCTGATCTCCGGACTGAAGCTTTCTTT. Protein product: CASSYWVGGADLRTEAFF.

The sample holds a few counts of this clonotype. J is TRBJ1-1 and V is TRBV18; no reliable D call. Germline CDR1 is KGHSH and CDR2 is LQKENI. This CDR3 is built from 14 residues. V lost 6 bases, J lost 1 base, and 12 bases lay in between. CDR3 nucleotides: TGTGCCAGCTCTACGCTGGAAGGGAACACTGAAGCTTTCTTT. Its translation is CASSTLEGNTEAFF.

This clonotype was picked up a small number of times. Germline and junction disagree at one end, which may indicate a read error. The chain combines TRBV19 with TRBJ2-1; 7 bases agree with TRBD1. This CDR3 region has 15 residues. Germline CDR1 reads LNHDA; CDR2 reads SQIVND (reference sequence). In nucleotides, the CDR3 is TGTACCAGTAGCCCCCAGGGGGTGTCATACAATGAGCAGTTCTTC. Translating gives CTSSPQGVSYNEQFF. Complete variable domain (other parts from reference TRBV19 and TRBJ2-1): DGGITQSPKYLFRKEGQNVTLSCEQNLNHDAMYWYRQDPGQGLRLIYYSQIVNDFQKGDIAEGYSVSREKKESFPLTVTSAQKNPTAFYLCTSSPQGVSYNEQFFGPGTRLTVL.

This clonotype was detected ten times or more. This rearrangement joins TRBV6-5 to TRBJ2-7; D remains unclear. Trimming shortened V by 0 bases and J by 2 bases, and 8 bases separated the two germline ends. This CDR3 has 14 residues. Germline V gene data show CDR1 as MNHEY and CDR2 as SVGAGI. The CDR3 DNA sequence: TGTGCCAGCAGTTACTCGATAGGTCCCTACGAGCAGTACTTC. Its protein product is CASSYSIGPYEQYF.

This clonotype was detected a few times. A read error may produce the germline difference seen at one junction end. This chain links TRBV30 with TRBJ2-5; possibly TRBD1 or TRBD2 for D (6 bases each). Germline V gives CDR1 GTSNPN, CDR2 SVGIG (reference sequence). This CDR3 has 16 amino acids. The CDR3 reads CAGRRGVYRAEETQYF. In nucleotides, the CDR3 is TGTGCCGGGAGGAGGGGAGTGTACAGGGCAGAAGAGACCCAGTACTTC.

A few counts support this clonotype. The chain is built from TRBV19 and TRBJ2-7, with D perhaps matching TRBD1 (6 bases). Germline V gene data show CDR1 as LNHDA and CDR2 as SQIVND (reference sequence). V shed 5 bases and J shed 5 bases, with 16 bases lying between them. The CDR3 is 14 residues long. The CDR3 loop is CASSPKDSRDEQYF. CDR3 bases: TGTGCCAGTAGTCCAAAGGACAGTCGCGACGAGCAGTACTTC. Looking up the rest from reference TRBV19 and TRBJ2-7 gives the full variable domain: DGGITQSPKYLFRKEGQNVTLSCEQNLNHDAMYWYRQDPGQGLRLIYYSQIVNDFQKGDIAEGYSVSREKKESFPLTVTSAQKNPTAFYLCASSPKDSRDEQYFGPGTRLTVT.

This clonotype showed up just a few times. The rearrangement joins TRBV27 to TRBJ2-7, with 7 bases lining up with TRBD2. This CDR3 is built from 13 residues. Unmatched junction bases numbered 11, after V lost 10 bases and J lost 5 bases. The germline CDR1 and CDR2 sequences are MNHEY and SMNVEV (reference sequence). CDR3 protein: CATTRAGDDEQYF. Written as DNA, the CDR3 is TGTGCCACCACCCGGGCGGGGGACGACGAGCAGTACTTC.

This clonotype showed up many times. The chain has TRBV6-1 and TRBJ2-2; TRBD2 might be the D (6 bases). The CDR3 is 14 residues long. V was shortened by 5 bases and J by 2 bases, with 9 bases between the two germline ends. Germline values: CDR1 MNHNS, CDR2 SASEGT. The CDR3 DNA is TGTGCCAGCAGTACTAGCTCCAACACCGGGGAGCTGTTTTTT. Translating it yields CASSTSSNTGELFF.

In its sample, this clonotype was seen many times. The V call is TRBV12-3 or TRBV12-4, the J call TRBJ2-1, with 7 bases lining up with TRBD2. The CDR3 consists of 15 residues. The junction had 8 bases not matched to a gene; V was cut back by 5 bases and J by 4 bases. The CDR3 region has the DNA TGTGCCAGCAGTGGGGTTAGCGGGTCTTACAATGAGCAGTTCTTC. Protein product: CASSGVSGSYNEQFF.

This clonotype occurred a few times. V usage is TRBV24-1 and J usage is TRBJ1-5; TRBD1 aligns across 10 bases. With 3 bases clipped from V and 4 bases from J, the junction kept 2 bases outside the gene matches. The CDR3 is 15 residues long. Germline V gene sequence: CDR1 KGHDR, CDR2 SFDVKD. This CDR3 is CATSDTGQGNQPQHF. In nucleotides, the CDR3 is TGTGCCACCAGTGATACGGGACAGGGGAATCAGCCCCAGCATTTT.

The chain carries TRBV7-3 and TRBJ2-1; perhaps TRBD2 as D (5 bases). Germline values: CDR1 SGHTA, CDR2 FQGTGA. The V and J ends lost 1 base and 6 bases respectively, with 13 bases between them. CDR3 size: 15 residues. CDR3 nucleotide sequence: TGTGCCAGCAGCTTAATGGCGCTAGCCGGCAATGAGCAGTTCTTC. It specifies CASSLMALAGNEQFF.

This clonotype was found a few times. The chain combines TRBV5-6 with TRBJ1-5, with D possibly matching TRBD1 (6 bases). CDR1 SGHDT and CDR2 YYEEEE come from the germline V gene. The CDR3 is 14 residues long. Trimming pared 2 bases from V and 6 bases from J, leaving 12 bases between. The CDR3, as DNA: TGTGCCAGCAGCTTCGGGACACGAAGTCAGCCCCAGCATTTT. The encoded protein is CASSFGTRSQPQHF.

This clonotype occurred many times. The chain employs TRBV3-1 and TRBJ2-7; no firm D call. Trimming pared 6 bases from V and 3 bases from J, leaving 12 bases between. This CDR3 spans 13 amino acids. Germline V CDR1 and CDR2: LGHDT, YNNKEL (reference sequence). CDR3 residues: CASSRGPVYEQYF. DNA of the CDR3: TGTGCCAGCAGTCGCGGACCCGTCTACGAGCAGTACTTC.

The sample holds many counts of this clonotype. The rearrangement links TRBV11-2 to TRBJ1-4; D is possibly TRBD1 (5 bases). V was pared by 1 base and J by 3 bases, with 9 bases between. CDR3 size: 15 residues. Germline values: CDR1 SGHAT, CDR2 FQNNGV. This CDR3 is CASSLGGGANEKLFF. CDR3 DNA sequence: TGTGCCAGCAGCTTAGGCGGGGGGGCTAATGAAAAACTGTTTTTT.

This clonotype was seen at least ten times. This sequence joins TRBV20-1 and TRBJ1-2; no clear D. The CDR3 totals 14 residues. Germline values: CDR1 DFQATT, CDR2 SNEGSKA (reference sequence). Between the trimmed V and J ends, which lost 0 bases and 1 base, there was a span of 9 bases. The CDR3 DNA follows: TGCAGTGCTAGAGAATTCGGCAATAACTATGGCTACACCTTC. It encodes CSAREFGNNYGYTF.

This clonotype was recorded many times. The V call is TRBV2, the J call TRBJ1-1; weak D call: TRBD1 (6 bases). The germline CDR1 and CDR2 sequences are SNHLY and FYNNEI. This CDR3 contains 15 residues. Between the trimmed V and J ends, which lost 3 bases and 3 bases, there was a span of 14 bases. In DNA, the CDR3 is TGTGCCAGCAGTGAGGGCAGGGGCGGGTACACTGAAGCTTTCTTT. Its translation: CASSEGRGGYTEAFF.

The table lists this clonotype with many counts. The rearrangement uses TRBV27 and TRBJ1-4; D remains ambiguous. The germline V and J ends were trimmed by 7 bases and 2 bases, with 11 bases remaining between them. Germline loops: CDR1 MNHEY, CDR2 SMNVEV (reference sequence). CDR3 length equals 14 residues. CDR3 sequence reads: CASKLQMTNEKLFF. In DNA form, the CDR3 reads TGTGCCAGCAAGTTACAGATGACTAATGAAAAACTGTTTTTT.

This clonotype showed up many times. This chain links TRBV2 with TRBJ2-7, with TRBD1 identical over 9 bases. The ends lost 5 bases at V and 9 bases at J; junction bases unmatched: 5. CDR1 is SNHLY and CDR2 is FYNNEI in the germline V gene. The CDR3 length is 12 residues. Written as DNA, the CDR3 is TGTGCCAGCAGTCCACAGACAGGGGGGCAGTACTTC. It translates to CASSPQTGGQYF.

This clonotype was counted at least ten times. This sequence joins TRBV6-1 and TRBJ1-1; D perhaps matches TRBD1 (6 bases). The CDR3 spans 15 residues. The V end was cut by 5 bases, the J end by 5 bases, with 18 bases between. CDR1 is MNHNS, CDR2 SASEGT, per germline. The CDR3 nucleotides are TGTGCCAGCAGTCCCCCGGGACAATGGAGGACTGAAGCTTTCTTT. Translating gives CASSPPGQWRTEAFF.

The CDR3 DNA is TGCAGTGCACTTTACGCGGGGTTTTCCTACAATGAGCAGTTCTTC. This translates into CSALYAGFSYNEQFF. The chain has TRBV20-1 and TRBJ2-1; a possible D gene is TRBD2 (6 bases). Between the trimmed V and J ends, which lost 6 bases and 1 base, there was a span of 16 bases. The CDR3 contains 15 residues. In germline, CDR1 is DFQATT, CDR2 SNEGSKA (reference sequence).

The chain uses TRBV11-1 and TRBJ1-6; D not resolved. V was trimmed by 6 bases and J by 8 bases, leaving 11 bases between them. Germline lookup yields CDR1 SGHAT and CDR2 FQDESV (reference sequence). The CDR3 spans 13 residues. CDR3 residues: CASRSDGDSPLHF. The DNA for the CDR3 is TGTGCCAGCAGATCAGACGGCGATTCACCCCTCCACTTT.

The rearrangement joins TRBV7-6 to TRBJ2-1; 8 bases line up with TRBD2. J lost 0 bases, V lost 4 bases, and 8 bases had no gene match. Germline CDR1 is SGHVS and CDR2 is FNYEAQ. The CDR3 is made up of 17 amino acids. The DNA of the CDR3 is TGTGCCAGCAGCTATCTAGCGGGCCTAAGCTCCTACAATGAGCAGTTCTTC. Protein product: CASSYLAGLSSYNEQFF.

The sample holds many counts of this clonotype. CDR3 DNA: TGTGCCAGCAACCGGGACGGCACCGGGGAGCTGTTTTTT. This translates into CASNRDGTGELFF. This sequence joins TRBV2 and TRBJ2-2; D might be TRBD1 or TRBD2, each matching 5 bases. Germline lookup yields CDR1 SNHLY and CDR2 FYNNEI. CDR3 length: 13 amino acids. The V and J ends lost 7 bases and 4 bases respectively, with 10 bases between them.

This clonotype was seen ten or more times. This chain links TRBV7-3 with TRBJ1-5; 9 bases fit TRBD1. The V gene end was trimmed by 4 bases and the J gene end by 6 bases; junction bases not matched to a gene: 7. The V gene's germline CDR1 is SGHTA and CDR2 FQGTGA. The CDR3 has 15 residues. CDR3 bases: TGTGCCAGCAGCTCTGGGACAGGGCCCGGTCAGCCCCAGCATTTT. This gives the protein CASSSGTGPGQPQHF.

This clonotype was observed many times. The chain uses TRBV2 and TRBJ1-2; D not resolved. The length of the CDR3 is 14 residues. In germline, CDR1 is SNHLY, CDR2 FYNNEI. Trimming shortened V by 2 bases and J by 3 bases, and 10 bases separated the two germline ends. CDR3 bases: TGTGCCAGCAGTGAACTATGGGAGGACTATGGCTACACCTTC. Translating gives CASSELWEDYGYTF. The full variable domain, completed using reference TRBV2 and TRBJ1-2, is EPEVTQTPSHQVTQMGQEVILRCVPISNHLYFYWYRQILGQKVEFLVSFYNNEISEKSEIFDDQFSVERPDGSNFTLKIRSTKLEDSAMYFCASSELWEDYGYTFGSGTRLTVV.

This clonotype occurred many times. The chain employs TRBV12-3 or TRBV12-4 and TRBJ1-5; D is possibly TRBD1 (6 bases). The CDR3 has 16 residues. V gave up 3 bases and J gave up 3 bases, with 15 bases separating them. The CDR3 DNA reads as TGTGCCAGCAGTTTGGTGCGGGACATGGCCAATCAGCCCCAGCATTTT. It codes for CASSLVRDMANQPQHF.

This clonotype was detected many times. The chain uses TRBV10-3 and TRBJ2-5; possible D gene TRBD1, 7 bases. V lost 4 bases to trimming and J lost 3 bases, with 15 bases between them. The CDR3 covers 15 residues. Germline lookup yields CDR1 ENHRY and CDR2 SYGVKD. CDR3 sequence: CAISGEAGGEETQYF. The CDR3 DNA sequence: TGTGCCATCAGTGGGGAGGCAGGGGGTGAAGAGACCCAGTACTTC.